These 2 T cell receptor beta chains were all obtained from the same sample, sequenced in a study of CD8+CD57+ T cells in acquired aplastic anemia. According to the study, genomic DNA was the template for TCR beta VDJ and CDR3 profiling. TCRdb independently ran MiXCR on the reads; one entry per CDR3 protein. The sample yields about 41,000 distinct CDR3 sequences, 60% to 80% seen once. In patients chosen for sequencing, flow cytometry had shown CD8+CD57+ cell expansion. Sequenced material: sorted CD4+, CD8+, or CD8+CD57+ T cells (not recorded which) from PBMCs. These receptors were taken from a human donor with aplastic anemia.

This chain joins TRBV20-1 and TRBJ1-1; TRBD1 might be the D (6 bases). The length of the CDR3 is 13 residues. Germline V gene data show CDR1 as DFQATT and CDR2 as SNEGSKA (reference sequence). The V and J ends lost 2 bases and 3 bases respectively, with 10 bases between them. The CDR3 is CSARRTDHTEAFF. The CDR3, as DNA: TGCAGTGCTAGAAGGACAGACCACACTGAAGCTTTCTTT.

The V gene is TRBV6-1, the J gene TRBJ2-7; the D is unclear. The V gene's germline CDR1 is MNHNS and CDR2 SASEGT. The CDR3 runs 15 residues. The V end was cut by 4 bases, the J end by 1 base, with 14 bases between. Written as DNA, the CDR3 is TGTGCCAGCAGTGTTTCGGGTGCTGAATCCTACGAGCAGTACTTC. Residues: CASSVSGAESYEQYF.